These 19 T cell receptor beta chains originate from one sample sequenced in a study of long-term antiretroviral therapy in people with HIV. The assay, immunoSEQ v3.0, was run at survey level. Profiling relied on immunoSEQ multiplex PCR, and the TCRdb table lists in-frame clones only, not all of them. The sample lists 15,000 to 20,000 clones, roughly 91% occurring once. Source: unsorted PBMCs, taken 6.9 years after starting antiretroviral therapy. Receptors were obtained from a man between 50 and 59 years old with HIV.

The chain employs TRBV7-2 and TRBJ2-4; TRBD1 is a possible D gene (6 bases). With 1 base removed from V and 2 bases from J, the gap between germline ends came to 9 bases. The CDR3 has 15 amino acids. Germline V gene data show CDR1 as SGHTA and CDR2 as FQGNSA. The CDR3 DNA reads TGTGCCAGCAGCTTAGAGCAGGGGCCCAAAAACATTCAGTACTTC. Translated, it gives CASSLEQGPKNIQYF.

The chain recombines TRBV7-2 with TRBJ2-1; tentatively, D is TRBD2 (6 bases). Germline-derived CDR1 and CDR2 are SGHTA and FQGNSA. V dropped 7 bases and J dropped 5 bases, with 18 bases sitting between them. CDR3 length equals 15 residues. The CDR3, as DNA: TGTGCCAGCACCAAAGGCGGGATACGGGACAATGAGCAGTTCTTC. Translated: CASTKGGIRDNEQFF.

The chain has TRBV6-4 and TRBJ2-2; D unresolved. Germline CDR1 MRHNA, CDR2 SNTAGT. The V and J ends lost 8 bases and 3 bases respectively, with 7 bases between them. This CDR3 has 12 residues. DNA for the CDR3: TGTGCCAGCGGGGTTTACACCGGGGAGCTGTTTTTT. Its protein product is CASGVYTGELFF.

The chain employs TRBV5-1 and TRBJ1-1; D possibly corresponds to TRBD1 (5 bases). The V and J ends lost 4 bases and 1 base respectively, with 11 bases between them. This CDR3 contains 14 residues. CDR1 and CDR2 from the germline V gene are SGHRS and YFSETQ. CDR3 residues: CASSASTANTEAFF. The CDR3 DNA sequence: TGCGCCAGCAGCGCGTCGACAGCGAACACTGAAGCTTTCTTT.

The V call is TRBV27, the J call TRBJ1-5; D gene unclear. CDR1 and CDR2 (germline): MNHEY, SMNVEV (reference sequence). Trimming shortened V by 6 bases and J by 0 bases, and 12 bases separated the two germline ends. The length of the CDR3 is 15 residues. The CDR3 reads CASSPDKYSNQPQHF. CDR3 bases: TGTGCCAGCAGCCCAGACAAGTATAGCAATCAGCCCCAGCATTTT.

The chain employs TRBV5-8 and TRBJ2-4; 7 bases fit TRBD2. Germline values: CDR1 SGHTS, CDR2 YDEGEE. The V and J ends lost 2 bases and 5 bases, in that order; junction bases with no gene match: 16. This CDR3 has 18 residues. CDR3 DNA sequence: TGTGCCAGCAGCTTTCTTAAATCTACACGGGCGGGAGAAAACATTCAGTACTTC. It translates to CASSFLKSTRAGENIQYF.

The chain couples TRBV4-3 to TRBJ1-4; D perhaps matches TRBD1 (5 bases). Germline assignment: CDR1 LGHNA and CDR2 YSLEER. The V end was cut by 1 base, the J end by 5 bases, with 17 bases between. The CDR3 is 17 amino acids. This chain's CDR3 is CASSQGSGTGLNEKLFF. The CDR3 DNA reads TGCGCCAGCAGCCAAGGCTCCGGGACCGGATTAAATGAAAAACTGTTTTTT.

The chain recombines TRBV4-2 with TRBJ1-2; unclear D gene. The CDR3 has 12 amino acids. V dropped 1 base and J dropped 8 bases, with 8 bases sitting between them. Germline CDR1 reads LGHNA; CDR2 reads YNFKEQ. CDR3 residues: CASSQVTGGYTF. CDR3 nucleotide sequence: TGTGCCAGCAGCCAAGTAACGGGGGGCTACACCTTC.

The V and J genes are TRBV27 and TRBJ1-2; D might be TRBD1 (6 bases). V was cut by 3 bases and J by 4 bases, with 12 bases left in between. Germline V gives CDR1 MNHEY, CDR2 SMNVEV (reference sequence). The CDR3 loop spans 14 amino acids. The CDR3 region is CASSFGTGTYGYTF. DNA for the CDR3: TGTGCCAGCAGTTTTGGTACAGGGACCTATGGCTACACCTTC.

The CDR3, as DNA: TGTGCCAGCAGTTACCCGGGACGTCTCTACGAGCAGTACTTC. Amino acid sequence: CASSYPGRLYEQYF. The chain carries TRBV6-6 and TRBJ2-7; the D call may be TRBD1 or TRBD2 (5 bases each). The CDR3 totals 14 residues. Germline V gene sequence: CDR1 MNHNY, CDR2 SVGAGI (reference sequence). Trimming cost V 2 bases and J 3 bases, with 11 bases left between them.

The chain has TRBV7-9 and TRBJ2-7; D could derive from TRBD1 or TRBD2 (6 bases each). V lost 7 bases and J lost 4, with 11 bases in between. There are 12 residues in the CDR3. Germline V gene lookup returns CDR1 SEHNR and CDR2 FQNEAQ (reference sequence). The CDR3 DNA reads as TGTGCCAGCACCCAGGGGACTTACGAGCAGTACTTC. Its translation: CASTQGTYEQYF.

This rearrangement joins TRBV5-1 to TRBJ1-2; no reliable D call. The CDR3 runs to 15 residues. Trimming shortened V by 0 bases and J by 4 bases, and 13 bases separated the two germline ends. Looked up from germline, CDR1 is SGHRS and CDR2 is YFSETQ. CDR3: CASSLDPGTSYGYTF. CDR3 nucleotide sequence: TGCGCCAGCAGCTTGGACCCGGGAACGAGCTATGGCTACACCTTC.

The chain employs TRBV5-4 and TRBJ1-1; D is unclear. The V gene's germline CDR1 is SGHNT and CDR2 YYREEE (reference sequence). V was pared by 0 bases and J by 1 base, with 7 bases between. The CDR3 is 14 residues long. As DNA, the CDR3 is TGTGCCAGCAGCTTGGCTTATGGGAACACTGAAGCTTTCTTT. The encoded protein is CASSLAYGNTEAFF. The whole variable domain, filled in from reference TRBV5-4 and TRBJ1-1, reads ETGVTQSPTHLIKTRGQQVTLRCSSQSGHNTVSWYQQALGQGPQFIFQYYREEENGRGNFPPRFSGLQFPNYSSELNVNALELDDSALYLCASSLAYGNTEAFFGQGTRLTVV.

The chain employs TRBV19 and TRBJ1-2; 9 nucleotides agree with TRBD1. The V and J ends lost 7 bases and 5 bases, in that order; junction bases with no gene match: 5. Germline CDR1 LNHDA, CDR2 SQIVND (reference sequence). The CDR3 length is 13 residues. The CDR3 DNA follows: TGTGCCAGTAAGGGACAGGGCCCATATGGCTACACCTTC. This codes for CASKGQGPYGYTF.

The V call is TRBV9, the J call TRBJ1-1; no firm D call. V was cut by 0 bases and J by 4 bases, with 13 bases left in between. The V gene's germline CDR1 is SGDLS and CDR2 YYNGEE. CDR3 size: 15 residues. CDR3 sequence: CASSVGSGVGTEAFF. CDR3 in DNA: TGTGCCAGCAGCGTAGGTAGCGGGGTCGGCACTGAAGCTTTCTTT.

The chain carries TRBV27 and TRBJ2-2; D might be TRBD2 (6 bases). The V end was cut by 4 bases, the J end by 4 bases, with 7 bases between. The CDR3 is 13 amino acids. Germline V gives CDR1 MNHEY, CDR2 SMNVEV (reference sequence). In nucleotides, the CDR3 is TGTGCCAGCAGTTCGGGGGTCACCGGGGAGCTGTTTTTT. Protein sequence: CASSSGVTGELFF.

This chain links TRBV7-2 with TRBJ2-6; D is undetermined. With 2 bases removed from V and 0 bases from J, the gap between germline ends came to 17 bases. Looked up from germline, CDR1 is SGHTA and CDR2 is FQGNSA. The CDR3 sequence is 19 residues long. The CDR3 here is CASSLSAGRSVSGANVLTF. CDR3 coding DNA: TGTGCCAGCAGCTTATCGGCTGGACGAAGTGTCTCTGGGGCCAACGTCCTGACTTTC.

The gene calls are TRBV5-1 and TRBJ2-7, with 8 bases that match TRBD2. The junction had 14 bases not matched to a gene; V was cut back by 0 bases and J by 9 bases. CDR1 and CDR2 from the germline V gene are SGHRS and YFSETQ. This CDR3 is 16 amino acids long. The CDR3 here is CASSLGSGGLENRQYF. The CDR3 region has the DNA TGCGCCAGCAGCTTGGGGAGCGGGGGTCTTGAGAATCGGCAGTACTTC.

The rearrangement uses TRBV9 and TRBJ2-5; no reliable D call. CDR3 length equals 15 residues. Trimming pared 1 base from V and 5 bases from J, leaving 15 bases between. The germline V gene encodes CDR1 SGDLS and CDR2 YYNGEE. CDR3 in amino acids: CASSVQGRGGETQYF. CDR3 DNA sequence: TGTGCCAGCAGCGTACAAGGTAGAGGCGGCGAGACCCAGTACTTC.